What follows describes a single T cell receptor (beta chain). The antigen remains unidentified. The data are from a study of cytomegalovirus exposure and HLA in healthy donors. Study conclusions and caveats: V segments that were indistinguishable, TRBV6-2 and TRBV6-3 among them, were omitted from analysis. Sequencing had likely introduced a cluster of highly shared sequence variants as an artifact.

The PCR contained 60 Vbeta and 13 Jbeta primers. Profiling relied on immunoSEQ multiplex PCR, and the TCRdb table lists in-frame clones only, not all of them. The table shows 150,000 to 200,000 clones, with roughly 80% occurring only once. This CDR3 spans 16 amino acids. Germline V gene sequence: CDR1 SGHRS, CDR2 YFSETQ. Trimming cost V 4 bases and J 1 base; bases outside gene matches: 11. Specimen: PBMCs. The sequence was obtained from a female donor in good health and CMV-seronegative. The chain recombines TRBV5-1 with TRBJ2-7; 7 nucleotides agree with TRBD2. The CDR3 DNA reads as TGCGCCAGCAGCGACTATGGTGGGGGAGGGTCCTACGAGCAGTACTTC. Its protein is CASSDYGGGGSYEQYF. Full variable domain (missing parts from reference TRBV5-1 and TRBJ2-7): KAGVTQTPRYLIKTRGQQVTLSCSPISGHRSVSWYQQTPGQGLQFLFEYFSETQRNKGNFPGRFSGRQFSNSRSEMNVSTLELGDSALYLCASSDYGGGGSYEQYFGPGTRLTVT.